One sample yielded the 28 T cell receptor beta chains listed below, sequenced in a study of identical twins. TCRdb reanalysed the 5' RACE reads using MiXCR and keeps one entry per CDR3 protein. The sample records hundreds of thousands of distinct CDR3 sequences, 8% to 9% being singletons. This sample also belongs to another study, concerning yellow fever vaccine responses in identical twins.

Sequenced sample: PBMCs. These receptors all stem from a woman aged 18 to 35 in good health.

In its sample, this clonotype was seen a few times. The CDR3 region is CSASIGQVLETQYF. The CDR3 region has the DNA TGCAGTGCTAGCATCGGACAGGTATTAGAGACCCAGTACTTC. The rearrangement joins TRBV20-1 to TRBJ2-5; 7 bases fit TRBD1. V lost 3 bases and J lost 4; bases outside the gene matches: 8. The germline V gene has CDR1 DFQATT and CDR2 SNEGSKA (reference sequence). The CDR3 consists of 14 residues.

Only a few counts were recorded for this clonotype. The V call is TRBV7-9, the J call TRBJ2-2, with 11 bases lining up with TRBD2. The CDR3 has 17 residues. Germline CDR1 SEHNR, CDR2 FQNEAQ (reference sequence). Losses at the gene ends were 3 bases for V and 2 bases for J; bases not matched to a gene: 5. The CDR3 DNA reads as TGTGCCAGCAGCTTTCCTACTAGCGGGGGTAACACCGGGGAGCTGTTTTTT. Translated, it gives CASSFPTSGGNTGELFF.

The chain joins TRBV25-1 to TRBJ2-1; 7 nucleotides line up with TRBD2. Per the germline V gene, CDR1 is MGHDK and CDR2 is SYGVNS. The CDR3 sequence is 17 residues long. V gave up 0 bases and J gave up 9 bases; unmatched junction bases: 14. The CDR3 DNA reads as TGTGCCAGCAGTGAATATGGGCCCGGGGGAGGGTCGAGTGAGCAGTTCTTC. Protein product: CASSEYGPGGGSSEQFF.

To note about this clonotype: Compared with germline, one end of the junction differs, possibly owing to a read error. The V gene is TRBV7-9, the J gene TRBJ2-5; the match to TRBD2 covers 10 bases. The CDR3 is made up of 15 amino acids. CDR1 is SEHNR and CDR2 is FQNEAQ in the germline V gene (reference sequence). The CDR3 DNA is TGTGCCAGCAGCCTAGCGGGAGCTCGACAAGAGACCCAGTACTTC. Translation: CASSLAGARQETQYF.

This clonotype came up once. The V call is TRBV5-1, the J call TRBJ2-3; D might be TRBD1 (5 bases). The CDR3 length is 15 residues. Trimming shortened V by 0 bases and J by 1 base, and 9 bases separated the two germline ends. Germline V CDR1 and CDR2: SGHRS, YFSETQ. Here the CDR3 DNA reads TGCGCCAGCAGCTTGGCAGGGTTGCGCACAGATACGCAGTATTTT. This encodes CASSLAGLRTDTQYF.

The CDR3 is CASSFPMGPGSYTEAFF. The CDR3 DNA is TGTGCCAGCAGTTTTCCTATGGGCCCAGGCTCGTACACTGAAGCTTTCTTT. The chain employs TRBV12-3 or TRBV12-4 and TRBJ1-1; D is unresolved. The CDR3 has 17 amino acids. V was pared by 3 bases and J by 3 bases, with 20 bases between.

This clonotype has just a few counts. The rearrangement links TRBV7-9 to TRBJ2-2, with D perhaps TRBD2 (5 bases). CDR3 length: 17 residues. V was cut by 3 bases and J by 1 base, with 15 bases left in between. The germline V gene encodes CDR1 SEHNR and CDR2 FQNEAQ (reference sequence). The CDR3 spells CASSFDFGIENTGELFF. The CDR3 DNA reads TGTGCCAGCAGCTTCGATTTCGGGATTGAGAACACCGGGGAGCTGTTTTTT.

This clonotype has a handful of counts. The chain links TRBV9 to TRBJ2-1, with D tentatively TRBD1 or TRBD2 (6 bases each). Germline CDR1 reads SGDLS; CDR2 reads YYNGEE. V lost 3 bases, J lost 7 bases, and 14 bases lay in between. The CDR3 covers 14 residues. CDR3 sequence reads: CASSGGGPRNEQFF. DNA of the CDR3: TGTGCCAGCAGCGGAGGGGGGCCGAGAAATGAGCAGTTCTTC.

This clonotype was observed a handful of times. The V gene is TRBV5-1, the J gene TRBJ1-2; no firm D call. Trimming shortened V by 0 bases and J by 6 bases, and 18 bases separated the two germline ends. The CDR3 covers 16 residues. Germline CDR1 is SGHRS and CDR2 is YFSETQ. CDR3 sequence reads: CASSLDSPGPGNGYTF. The CDR3 nucleotides are TGCGCCAGCAGCTTGGATTCACCAGGACCCGGGAATGGCTACACCTTC.

J is TRBJ2-2 and V is TRBV4-3, with TRBD2 matching 9 bases. CDR1 and CDR2 from the germline V gene are LGHNA and YSLEER. Losses at the gene ends were 0 bases for V and 4 bases for J; bases not matched to a gene: 6. The CDR3 is made up of 17 amino acids. CDR3 DNA: TGCGCCAGCAGCCAAGACACGGGACTAGCATCCACCGGGGAGCTGTTTTTT. It encodes CASSQDTGLASTGELFF.

In this sample, this clonotype turned up a few times. The chain combines TRBV12-3 or TRBV12-4 with TRBJ2-5; the D gene is possibly TRBD1 (5 bases). This CDR3 comprises 15 residues. Trimming cost V 3 bases and J 1 base, with 12 bases left between them. For the CDR3, the DNA is TGTGCCAGCAGTTTTAGGGGTTTAGGCCAAGAGACCCAGTACTTC. It codes for CASSFRGLGQETQYF.

At least ten counts were recorded for this clonotype. The genes are TRBV20-1 and TRBJ2-1; 11 nucleotides align to TRBD2. The V segment lost 3 bases and the J segment 4 bases; nucleotides outside the gene matches: 2. This CDR3 comprises 14 residues. Germline V lookup: CDR1 DFQATT, CDR2 SNEGSKA (reference sequence). The CDR3 here is CSASGLAGYNEQFF. CDR3 DNA: TGCAGTGCTAGTGGACTAGCGGGTTACAATGAGCAGTTCTTC.

About this clonotype: A read error may produce the germline difference seen at one junction end. The V and J genes are TRBV14 and TRBJ2-1; no definite D call. CDR3 length equals 11 residues. CDR1 and CDR2 (germline): SGHDN, FVKESK. The CDR3 loop reads CGSSQRHEQFF. As DNA, the CDR3 is TGTGGCAGCAGCCAGCGCCACGAGCAGTTCTTC.

This sequence joins TRBV25-1 and TRBJ2-5; D remains unclear. V was pared by 6 bases and J by 10 bases, with 18 bases between. The germline gives CDR1 MGHDK, CDR2 SYGVNS. The length of the CDR3 is 13 residues. In DNA form, the CDR3 reads TGTGCCAGCAGGACGGACCCAAATCGCGACCAGTACTTC. Encoded protein: CASRTDPNRDQYF.

This clonotype came up a few times. The chain employs TRBV7-2 and TRBJ2-3, with D unclear. V was trimmed by 3 bases and J by 3 bases, leaving 13 bases between them. The germline V gene has CDR1 SGHTA and CDR2 FQGNSA. CDR3 length equals 15 residues. The DNA for the CDR3 is TGTGCCAGCAGCTTTAGTCCGATCGGGACAGATACGCAGTATTTT. Protein sequence: CASSFSPIGTDTQYF.

This clonotype was seen many times. V usage is TRBV12-5 and J usage is TRBJ1-1; D ambiguous. V lost 3 bases, J lost 3 bases, and 8 bases lay in between. The CDR3 extends over 13 amino acids. The germline CDR1 and CDR2 sequences are LGHNT and FRNRAP. CDR3 sequence (DNA): TGTGCTAGTGGTTTTGGGCTCGACACTGAAGCTTTCTTT. Translation: CASGFGLDTEAFF.

The chain has TRBV6-1 and TRBJ2-3; 7 nucleotides match TRBD2. The CDR3 is made up of 13 amino acids. The junction had 8 bases not matched to a gene; V was cut back by 5 bases and J by 9 bases. Germline-derived CDR1 and CDR2 are MNHNS and SASEGT. The CDR3 protein is CASSPRGGITQYF. DNA for the CDR3: TGTGCCAGCAGTCCCCGCGGGGGAATAACGCAGTATTTT.

V is TRBV5-5 and J is TRBJ2-1, with 12 bases lining up with TRBD2. Trimming cost V 3 bases and J 5 bases; bases outside gene matches: 9. This CDR3 spans 17 amino acids. Germline V gives CDR1 SGHKS, CDR2 YYEKEE (reference sequence). This CDR3 is CASSSLAGGLFDNEQFF. The CDR3, as DNA: TGTGCCAGCAGCTCCCTAGCGGGAGGGCTTTTCGACAATGAGCAGTTCTTC.

The sample holds a few counts of this clonotype. The rearrangement links TRBV7-9 to TRBJ2-7; perhaps TRBD1 as D (6 bases). Trimming left V 4 bases short and J 3 bases short, with 16 bases between. The CDR3 sequence is 15 residues long. The V gene's germline CDR1 is SEHNR and CDR2 FQNEAQ (reference sequence). The CDR3 region has the DNA TGTGCCAGCAGCTCCGAGGACAGCACCGGCTACGAGCAGTACTTC. It specifies CASSSEDSTGYEQYF.

Here the CDR3 reads CASSHRTSSYEQYF. DNA for the CDR3: TGCGCCAGCAGCCATAGGACAAGCTCCTACGAGCAGTACTTC. The genes are TRBV4-3 and TRBJ2-7; tentatively, D is TRBD1 (5 bases). The germline V gene has CDR1 LGHNA and CDR2 YSLEER. This CDR3 has 14 residues. The V end was cut by 3 bases, the J end by 0 bases, with 9 bases between.

V and J are TRBV20-1 and TRBJ1-1; D may be TRBD1 (5 bases). V shed 0 bases and J shed 8 bases, with 10 bases lying between them. Germline CDR1 DFQATT, CDR2 SNEGSKA (reference sequence). The CDR3 length is 12 residues. CDR3 in DNA: TGCAGTGCTAGAGAACAGGTGGTGGAAGCTTTCTTT. It translates to CSAREQVVEAFF.

Ten or more counts support this clonotype. The CDR3 DNA follows: TGTGCCAGCAGCTTCGTCTTGACGGAAAAGAGGGAAAAACTGTTTTTT. Translation: CASSFVLTEKREKLFF. This chain uses TRBV7-9 with TRBJ1-4; D not resolved. Germline CDR1 reads SEHNR; CDR2 reads FQNEAQ (reference sequence). CDR3 length: 16 amino acids. V dropped 3 bases and J dropped 8 bases, with 19 bases sitting between them.

This clonotype was picked up many times. The chain has TRBV10-2 and TRBJ1-4; D not resolved. This CDR3 region has 14 residues. Germline CDR1 is WSHSY and CDR2 is SAAADI. V was clipped by 7 bases and J by 1 base, with 10 bases between them. In DNA form, the CDR3 reads TGCGCCAGCAAGGTAGCGGGAACTAATGAAAAACTGTTTTTT. Protein product: CASKVAGTNEKLFF.

This clonotype was found many times. The chain combines TRBV27 with TRBJ2-2, with 11 bases lining up with TRBD1. Germline CDR1 and CDR2: MNHEY and SMNVEV (reference sequence). The CDR3 runs to 16 residues. Trimming took 1 base from V and 4 from J; bases not matched to a gene: 2. The CDR3 sequence: CASSLLGTGGTGELFF. CDR3 in DNA: TGTGCCAGCAGTTTATTAGGGACAGGGGGCACCGGGGAGCTGTTTTTT.

This clonotype appeared many times. The V call is TRBV27, the J call TRBJ2-4; 7 bases are a match to TRBD2. There are 13 residues in the CDR3. V shed 3 bases and J 12 bases; nucleotides not matched to a gene: 8. The germline CDR1 and CDR2 sequences are MNHEY and SMNVEV (reference sequence). This chain's CDR3 is CASSFLSSGHQYF. CDR3 coding DNA: TGTGCCAGCAGTTTCTTGTCTAGCGGACATCAGTACTTC.

In its sample, this clonotype was seen many times. V and J are TRBV20-1 and TRBJ1-5; 7 bases map to TRBD1. The germline V gene has CDR1 DFQATT and CDR2 SNEGSKA (reference sequence). CDR3 length: 13 residues. V lost 6 bases, J lost 6 bases, and 8 bases stayed unmatched. This CDR3 reads CSAEPGGGQPQHF. The DNA of the CDR3 is TGCAGTGCCGAACCAGGGGGAGGTCAGCCCCAGCATTTT.

This CDR3 is CATSDPPQGTDTQYF. In DNA, the CDR3 is TGTGCCACCAGTGACCCGCCGCAGGGCACAGATACGCAGTATTTT. V gene TRBV24-1 combines with J gene TRBJ2-3; D not certain. CDR1 KGHDR and CDR2 SFDVKD come from the germline V gene. This CDR3 region has 15 residues. The V end lost 4 bases, the J end lost 1 base, and 11 bases lay between the germline ends.

This clonotype turned up a few times. The V and J genes are TRBV7-9 and TRBJ2-1; 7 bases align to TRBD2. Germline loops: CDR1 SEHNR, CDR2 FQNEAQ (reference sequence). This CDR3 region has 16 residues. Trimming cost V 4 bases and J 4 bases; bases outside gene matches: 10. The CDR3, as DNA: TGTGCCAGCAGCTCCCCGGGAGGCCCGAGGTACAATGAGCAGTTCTTC. It encodes CASSSPGGPRYNEQFF.